This T cell receptor (beta chain) was identified in a study of T cell clonality in common variable immunodeficiency. This clone was recorded many times. Its antigen is as yet unknown. The read stops 3 residues short of the end of the CDR3; the missing end is completed from the germline J gene. Points from the study as a whole: In common variable immunodeficiency, TCR beta chains reportedly carried fewer deletions and N-nucleotide insertions.

The CDR3 is 12 residues long. From germline, CDR1 is LNHDA and CDR2 SQIVND (reference sequence). Measured with immunoSEQ multiplex PCR; TCRdb has only the in-frame clones, and not every one. The record shows about 37,000 clones for this sample, with no singletons present. The receptor's source is a person aged 18-70 years in good health. Sample: peripheral blood mononuclear cells. This rearrangement joins TRBV19 to TRBJ1-6; D possibly corresponds to TRBD1 (6 bases). CDR3 DNA, as far as it was read: TGTGCCAGTAGTTCCAGACAGGCTGCC. This translates into CASSSRQAA. The entire CDR3 protein is CASSSRQAALHF.